The 2 T cell receptor beta chains presented below share a single source sample, sequenced in a study of blood T cell repertoires in COVID-19. Data came from immunoSEQ multiplex PCR; TCRdb stores just in-frame clones and leaves some out. This table holds around 250,000 clones, approximately 87% found once. The sequenced sample consisted of peripheral blood. These receptors came from a man in his fifties or sixties who had recovered from COVID-19.

The rearrangement uses TRBV5-8 and TRBJ1-5; possible D gene TRBD1, 5 bases. Germline values: CDR1 SGHTS, CDR2 YDEGEE. This CDR3 comprises 13 residues. V gave up 5 bases and J gave up 4 bases, with 10 bases separating them. In DNA form, the CDR3 reads TGTGCCAGCAGGGCGGGGGGGAATCAGCCCCAGCATTTT. This translates into CASRAGGNQPQHF.

The chain carries TRBV5-4 and TRBJ1-3, with 9 bases matching TRBD1. Trimming removed 4 bases from V and 3 bases from J; junction bases left unmatched: 11. This CDR3 is 17 amino acids long. Germline assignment: CDR1 SGHNT and CDR2 YYREEE (reference sequence). CDR3 DNA sequence: TGTGCCAGCAGCCCGGGACAGGGAACGATTTATGGAAACACCATATATTTT. Translated: CASSPGQGTIYGNTIYF.